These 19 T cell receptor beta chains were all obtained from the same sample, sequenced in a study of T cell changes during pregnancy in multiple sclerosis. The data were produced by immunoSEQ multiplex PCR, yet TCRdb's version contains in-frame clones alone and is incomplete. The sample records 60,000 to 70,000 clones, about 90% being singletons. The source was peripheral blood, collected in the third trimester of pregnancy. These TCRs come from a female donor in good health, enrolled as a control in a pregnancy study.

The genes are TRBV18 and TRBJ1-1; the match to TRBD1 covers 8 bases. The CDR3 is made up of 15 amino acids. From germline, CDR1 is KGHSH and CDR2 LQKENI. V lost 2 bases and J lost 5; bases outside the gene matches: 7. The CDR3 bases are TGTGCCAGCTCACCAGCGGGACAGGAAAGGACTGAAGCTTTCTTT. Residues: CASSPAGQERTEAFF.

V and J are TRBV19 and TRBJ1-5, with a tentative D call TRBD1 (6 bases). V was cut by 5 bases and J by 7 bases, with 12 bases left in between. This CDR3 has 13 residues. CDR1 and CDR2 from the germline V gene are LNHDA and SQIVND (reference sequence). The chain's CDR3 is CASSVRGGQPQHF. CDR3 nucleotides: TGTGCCAGTAGTGTCAGGGGCGGGCAGCCCCAGCATTTT. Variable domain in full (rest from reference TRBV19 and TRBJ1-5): DGGITQSPKYLFRKEGQNVTLSCEQNLNHDAMYWYRQDPGQGLRLIYYSQIVNDFQKGDIAEGYSVSREKKESFPLTVTSAQKNPTAFYLCASSVRGGQPQHFGDGTRLSIL.

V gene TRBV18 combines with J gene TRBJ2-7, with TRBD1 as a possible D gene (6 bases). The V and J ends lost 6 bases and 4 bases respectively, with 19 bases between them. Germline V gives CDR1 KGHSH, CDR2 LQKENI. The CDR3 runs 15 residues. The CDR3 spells CASSPIQGLGYEQYF. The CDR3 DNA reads TGTGCCAGCTCTCCTATACAGGGTCTGGGATACGAGCAGTACTTC.

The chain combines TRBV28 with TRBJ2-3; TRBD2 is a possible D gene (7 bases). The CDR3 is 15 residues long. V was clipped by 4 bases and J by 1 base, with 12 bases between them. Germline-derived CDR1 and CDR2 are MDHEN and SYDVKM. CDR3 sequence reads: CASSSGGPGTDTQYF. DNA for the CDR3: TGTGCCAGCAGTTCCGGGGGGCCGGGCACAGATACGCAGTATTTT.

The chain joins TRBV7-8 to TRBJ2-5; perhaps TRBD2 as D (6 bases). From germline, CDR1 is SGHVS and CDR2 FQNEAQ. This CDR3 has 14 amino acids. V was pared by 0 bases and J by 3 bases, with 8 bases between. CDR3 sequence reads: CASSLARGKETQYF. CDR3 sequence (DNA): TGTGCCAGCAGCTTAGCCCGGGGGAAAGAGACCCAGTACTTC.

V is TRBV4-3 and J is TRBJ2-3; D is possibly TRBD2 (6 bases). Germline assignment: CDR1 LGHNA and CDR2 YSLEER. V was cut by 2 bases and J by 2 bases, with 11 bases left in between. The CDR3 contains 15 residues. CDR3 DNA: TGCGCCAGCAGCCAAAGAGGGGAGGTCACAGATACGCAGTATTTT. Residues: CASSQRGEVTDTQYF.

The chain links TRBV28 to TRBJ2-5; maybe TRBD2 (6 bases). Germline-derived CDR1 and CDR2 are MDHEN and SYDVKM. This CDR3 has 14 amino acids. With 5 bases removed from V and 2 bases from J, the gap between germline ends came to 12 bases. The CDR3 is CASSVGTQQETQYF. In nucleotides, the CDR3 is TGTGCCAGCAGTGTGGGGACTCAGCAAGAGACCCAGTACTTC.

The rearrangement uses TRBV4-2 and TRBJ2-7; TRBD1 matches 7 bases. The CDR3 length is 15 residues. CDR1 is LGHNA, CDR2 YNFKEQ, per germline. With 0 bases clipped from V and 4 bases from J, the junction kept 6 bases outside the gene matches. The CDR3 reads CASSQERAGGYEQYF. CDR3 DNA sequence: TGTGCCAGCAGCCAAGAAAGGGCAGGGGGATACGAGCAGTACTTC.

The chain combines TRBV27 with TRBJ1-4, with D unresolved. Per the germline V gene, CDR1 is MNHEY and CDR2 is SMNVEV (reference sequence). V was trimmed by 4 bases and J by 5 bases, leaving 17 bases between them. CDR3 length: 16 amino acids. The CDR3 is CASSYAPWSGNEKLFF. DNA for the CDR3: TGTGCCAGCAGTTACGCACCTTGGTCGGGGAATGAAAAACTGTTTTTT.

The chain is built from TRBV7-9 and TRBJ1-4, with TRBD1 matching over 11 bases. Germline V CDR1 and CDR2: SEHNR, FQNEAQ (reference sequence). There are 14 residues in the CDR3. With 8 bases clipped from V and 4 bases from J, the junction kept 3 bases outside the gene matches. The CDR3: CASGDRGFNEKLFF. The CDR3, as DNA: TGTGCCAGCGGGGACAGGGGGTTTAATGAAAAACTGTTTTTT. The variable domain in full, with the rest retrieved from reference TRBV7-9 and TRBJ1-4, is DTGVSQNPRHKITKRGQNVTFRCDPISEHNRLYWYRQTLGQGPEFLTYFQNEAQLEKSRLLSDRFSAERPKGSFSTLEIQRTEQGDSAMYLCASGDRGFNEKLFFGSGTQLSVL.

CDR3 coding DNA: TGTGCCTGGAGCACGCAGGGAGGAGGTAGCTACGAGCAGTACTTC. The encoded protein is CAWSTQGGGSYEQYF. V gene TRBV30 combines with J gene TRBJ2-7, with D maybe TRBD2 (6 bases). The CDR3 runs to 15 residues. V shed 3 bases and J shed 3 bases, with 18 bases lying between them. Germline-derived CDR1 and CDR2 are GTSNPN and SVGIG (reference sequence).

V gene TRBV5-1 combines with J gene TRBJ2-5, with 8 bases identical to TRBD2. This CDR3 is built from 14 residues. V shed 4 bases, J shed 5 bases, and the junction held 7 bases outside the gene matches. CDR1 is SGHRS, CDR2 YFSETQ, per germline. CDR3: CASSPGGGGETQYF. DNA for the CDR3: TGCGCCAGCAGCCCTGGAGGCGGGGGGGAGACCCAGTACTTC.

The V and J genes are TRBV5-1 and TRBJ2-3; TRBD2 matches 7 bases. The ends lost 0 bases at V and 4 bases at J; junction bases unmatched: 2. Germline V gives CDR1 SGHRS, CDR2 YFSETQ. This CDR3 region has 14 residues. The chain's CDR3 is CASSLGLAADTQYF. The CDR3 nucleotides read TGCGCCAGCAGCTTGGGGCTAGCGGCAGATACGCAGTATTTT.

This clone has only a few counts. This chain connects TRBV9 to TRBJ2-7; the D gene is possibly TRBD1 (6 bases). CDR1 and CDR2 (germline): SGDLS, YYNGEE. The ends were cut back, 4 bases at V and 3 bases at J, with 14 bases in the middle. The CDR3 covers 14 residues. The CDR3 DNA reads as TGTGCCAGCAGCCCCCAGGACAGTCGCTACGAGCAGTACTTC. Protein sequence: CASSPQDSRYEQYF.

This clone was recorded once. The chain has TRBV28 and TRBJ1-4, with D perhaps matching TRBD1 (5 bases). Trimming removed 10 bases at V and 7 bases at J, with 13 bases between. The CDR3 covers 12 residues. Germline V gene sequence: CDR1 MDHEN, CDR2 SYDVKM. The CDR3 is CAISGGGEKLFF. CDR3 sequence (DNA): TGTGCCATTTCGGGGGGGGGTGAAAAACTGTTTTTT.

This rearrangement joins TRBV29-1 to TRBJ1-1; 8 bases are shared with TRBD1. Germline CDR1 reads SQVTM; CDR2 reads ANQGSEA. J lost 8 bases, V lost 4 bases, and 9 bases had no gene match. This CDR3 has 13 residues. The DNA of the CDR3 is TGCAGCGTTGCGGCAGGGGGCCTATGGGAAGCTTTCTTT. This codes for CSVAAGGLWEAFF. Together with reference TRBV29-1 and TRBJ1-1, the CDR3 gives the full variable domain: SAVISQKPSRDICQRGTSLTIQCQVDSQVTMMFWYRQQPGQSLTLIATANQGSEATYESGFVIDKFPISRPNLTFSTLTVSNMSPEDSSIYLCSVAAGGLWEAFFGQGTRLTVV.

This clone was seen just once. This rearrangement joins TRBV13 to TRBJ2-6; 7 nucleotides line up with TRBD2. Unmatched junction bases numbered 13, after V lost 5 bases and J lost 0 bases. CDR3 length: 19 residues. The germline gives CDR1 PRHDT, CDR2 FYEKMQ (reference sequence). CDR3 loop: CASSPTGSGAYSGANVLTF. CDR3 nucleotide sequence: TGTGCCAGCAGCCCAACTGGGAGCGGGGCCTACTCTGGGGCCAACGTCCTGACTTTC. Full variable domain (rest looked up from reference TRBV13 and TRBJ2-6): AAGVIQSPRHLIKEKRETATLKCYPIPRHDTVYWYQQGPGQDPQFLISFYEKMQSDKGSIPDRFSAQQFSDYHSELNMSSLELGDSALYFCASSPTGSGAYSGANVLTFGAGSRLTVL.

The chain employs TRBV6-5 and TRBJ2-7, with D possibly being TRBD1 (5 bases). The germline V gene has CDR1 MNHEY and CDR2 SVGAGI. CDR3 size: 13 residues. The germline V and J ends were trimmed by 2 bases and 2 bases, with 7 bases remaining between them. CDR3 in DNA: TGTGCCAGCAGTTACGGGGCAACCTACGAGCAGTACTTC. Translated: CASSYGATYEQYF.

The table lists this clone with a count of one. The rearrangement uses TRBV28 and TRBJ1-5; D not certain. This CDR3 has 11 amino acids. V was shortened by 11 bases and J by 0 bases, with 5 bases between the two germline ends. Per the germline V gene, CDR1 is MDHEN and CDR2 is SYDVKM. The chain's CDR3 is CALGSNQPQHF. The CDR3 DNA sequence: TGTGCCCTCGGTAGCAATCAGCCCCAGCATTTT.